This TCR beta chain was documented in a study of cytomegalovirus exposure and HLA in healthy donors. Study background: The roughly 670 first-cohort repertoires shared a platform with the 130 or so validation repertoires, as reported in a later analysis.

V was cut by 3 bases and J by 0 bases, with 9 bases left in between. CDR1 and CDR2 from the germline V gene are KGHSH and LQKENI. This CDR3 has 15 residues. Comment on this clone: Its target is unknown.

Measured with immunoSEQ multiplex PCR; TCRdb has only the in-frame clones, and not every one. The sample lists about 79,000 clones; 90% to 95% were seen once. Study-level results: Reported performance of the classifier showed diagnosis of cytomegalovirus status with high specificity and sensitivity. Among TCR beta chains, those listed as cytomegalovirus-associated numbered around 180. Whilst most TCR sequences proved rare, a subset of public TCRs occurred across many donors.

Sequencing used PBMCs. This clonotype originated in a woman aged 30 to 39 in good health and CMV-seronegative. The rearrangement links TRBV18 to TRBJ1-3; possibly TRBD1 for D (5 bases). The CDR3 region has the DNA TGTGCCAGCTCACCCGACAGAAACTCTGGAAACACCATATATTTT. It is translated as CASSPDRNSGNTIYF.